Listed here is a single T cell receptor beta chain. Its target is unknown. The data originate from a study of T cell repertoires in cytomegalovirus infection. On the study more broadly: From public TCR beta signatures came an indication of both CMV infection and matching HLA type. Regarding the study as a whole: Of the TCR beta families, the public ones yielded a cumulative frequency that identified carriers of CMV plus the relevant HLA. Dominant in the ex vivo response were TCR beta clonotypes restricted by HLA-C and specific for CMV.

V lost 6 bases and J lost 5, with 10 bases in between. Germline V lookup: CDR1 SNHLY, CDR2 FYNNEI. This CDR3 contains 12 residues. A single record per CDR3 protein comes from TCRdb applying MiXCR to the reads. The data show fewer than 550,000 distinct CDR3 sequences, 30% to 40% seen once. Specimen: PBMCs. The chain has TRBV2 and TRBJ1-2; D unresolved. The receptor's source is a human donor in good health (CMV status not recorded). Some clones in this sample may be carry-over from other donors' samples. CDR3 loop: CASRPFGYGYTF. The CDR3 DNA sequence: TGTGCCAGCAGACCTTTTGGTTATGGCTACACCTTC.